The 12 T cell receptor beta chains listed next were all sequenced from one sample in a study of regulatory T cells in long-lasting Graves disease. Investigators prepared the TCR beta libraries by applying iRepertoire HTBI primers and Arm-PCR of CDR3 regions. TCRdb reprocessed the multiplex PCR reads via MiXCR and lists one record per CDR3 protein. Among around 500,000 distinct CDR3 sequences listed, around an eighth were seen once. Time point reported: newly diagnosed GD, antithyroid drugs for less than 3 months. TCR sequences were obtained from RNA taken from PBMCs. The same data also went into a second study, on T cells in Graves' hyperthyroidism and ophthalmopathy.

Source: peripheral blood mononuclear cells (PBMCs), taken at new diagnosis, from a patient treated with antithyroid drugs. The receptors were sampled from a man aged 25-40 years with Graves disease.

At least ten counts were recorded for this clonotype. The rearrangement links TRBV29-1 to TRBJ1-2; D remains ambiguous. Germline V gene data show CDR1 as SQVTM and CDR2 as ANQGSEA. V lost 5 bases to trimming and J lost 3 bases, with 19 bases between them. The CDR3 covers 15 residues. CDR3: CSVLPTAVVDYGYTF. CDR3 nucleotides: TGCAGCGTTCTCCCAACGGCCGTAGTAGACTATGGCTACACCTTC.

Only a few counts were recorded for this clonotype. The J gene is TRBJ2-3, the V gene TRBV12-3 or TRBV12-4; 7 bases agree with TRBD2. The CDR3 has 13 residues. Unmatched junction bases numbered 5, after V lost 7 bases and J lost 4 bases. The CDR3 sequence is CASTWGGADTQYF. As DNA, the CDR3 is TGTGCCAGCACCTGGGGAGGGGCAGATACGCAGTATTTT.

Many counts were recorded for this clonotype. The genes are TRBV7-9 and TRBJ2-7; 8 bases match TRBD1. This CDR3 spans 13 amino acids. The germline V gene has CDR1 SEHNR and CDR2 FQNEAQ (reference sequence). J gave up 6 bases and V 0 bases, and 1 base lay outside the gene matches. The CDR3 nucleotides are TGTGCCAGCAGCTTAGCACAGGGGGGCGAGCAGTACTTC. This gives the protein CASSLAQGGEQYF.

This clonotype was observed many times. The chain is built from TRBV18 and TRBJ2-5; TRBD1 is a possible D gene (5 bases). The CDR3 is 15 residues long. Germline CDR1 KGHSH, CDR2 LQKENI. V was cut by 4 bases and J by 3 bases, with 15 bases left in between. The CDR3 loop reads CASSLAMGPEETQYF. CDR3 coding DNA: TGTGCCAGCTCACTGGCGATGGGGCCTGAAGAGACCCAGTACTTC.

This clonotype has a count of ten or more. V and J are TRBV12-3 or TRBV12-4 and TRBJ2-3; tentatively, D is TRBD2 (6 bases). The CDR3 sequence is 21 residues long. The V gene lost 4 bases and the J gene lost 5 bases, with 34 bases spanning the gap. The CDR3 is CASSYPRGVKGGSGLGDTQYF. CDR3 bases: TGTGCCAGCAGTTATCCACGGGGAGTAAAAGGCGGTAGCGGCTTGGGAGATACGCAGTATTTT.

In its sample, this clonotype was seen many times. The genes are TRBV7-2 and TRBJ2-1; perhaps TRBD2 as D (6 bases). CDR3 length: 14 amino acids. Germline CDR1 is SGHTA and CDR2 is FQGNSA. V shed 9 bases and J shed 0 bases, with 12 bases lying between them. The CDR3 DNA follows: TGTGCCAGTCGGCACGGGGGCTCCTACAATGAGCAGTTCTTC. Its translation is CASRHGGSYNEQFF.

This clonotype was recorded at least ten times. This chain uses TRBV24-1 with TRBJ2-1; 10 bases are a match to TRBD2. Trimming removed 3 bases from V and 1 base from J; junction bases left unmatched: 8. The CDR3 is 18 residues long. Germline CDR1 reads KGHDR; CDR2 reads SFDVKD. The CDR3 spells CATSDPLTSGSSYNEQFF. CDR3 nucleotide sequence: TGTGCCACCAGTGATCCGCTGACTAGCGGGTCTTCCTACAATGAGCAGTTCTTC.

This clonotype was found many times. J is TRBJ2-5 and V is TRBV12-3 or TRBV12-4; the D gene is possibly TRBD2 (5 bases). This CDR3 region has 18 residues. The V end lost 3 bases, the J end lost 5 bases, and 25 bases lay between the germline ends. CDR3 sequence reads: CASSFGGRSASLGETQYF. CDR3 nucleotides: TGTGCCAGCAGTTTTGGAGGTCGGAGCGCTTCCCTCGGGGAGACCCAGTACTTC.

The chain joins TRBV20-1 to TRBJ2-7; tentatively, D is TRBD1 or TRBD2 (5 bases each). Between the trimmed V and J ends, which lost 3 bases and 2 bases, there was a span of 14 bases. The CDR3 extends over 14 amino acids. Germline V gene lookup returns CDR1 DFQATT and CDR2 SNEGSKA (reference sequence). CDR3 loop: CSARGRGLTYEQYF. CDR3 coding DNA: TGCAGTGCTAGGGGACGAGGGTTAACCTACGAGCAGTACTTC.

This clonotype was counted only a few times. The gene calls are TRBV7-6 and TRBJ2-1; D is possibly TRBD1 or TRBD2 (5 bases each). The ends were cut back, 4 bases at V and 9 bases at J, with 10 bases in the middle. The length of the CDR3 is 12 residues. Germline CDR1 SGHVS, CDR2 FNYEAQ. The CDR3 nucleotides are TGTGCCAGCAGCTCACCGGGGACTGAGCAGTTCTTC. Encoded protein: CASSSPGTEQFF.

This clonotype appeared a few times. The genes are TRBV20-1 and TRBJ2-7; TRBD2 might be the D (5 bases). Germline V gives CDR1 DFQATT, CDR2 SNEGSKA (reference sequence). The V end lost 6 bases, the J end lost 3 bases, and 15 bases lay between the germline ends. The CDR3 covers 13 residues. CDR3: CSAPPSGDYEQYF. The DNA for the CDR3 is TGCAGTGCCCCTCCCAGCGGAGACTACGAGCAGTACTTC.

This clonotype was picked up a small number of times. The rearrangement links TRBV6-1 to TRBJ2-5; possibly TRBD2 for D (5 bases). This CDR3 region has 14 residues. Germline CDR1 and CDR2: MNHNS and SASEGT. V was pared by 6 bases and J by 6 bases, with 17 bases between. DNA for the CDR3: TGTGCCAGCAGCCCGGGTCTTCAGCGGAAGACCCAGTACTTC. This encodes CASSPGLQRKTQYF.